This T cell receptor beta chain is from a study of cytomegalovirus exposure and HLA in healthy donors. Germline CDR1 SSHAT, CDR2 FNYEAQ (reference sequence). V dropped 5 bases and J dropped 1 base, with 13 bases sitting between them. CDR3 length: 15 residues. This clone was counted between two and nine times. Its target is unknown. Findings and limits, study-wide: An analysis that was carried out later associated 16,951 TCR beta sequences with HLA alleles at 0.05 false discovery rate.

Primers: 60 Vbeta forward and 13 Jbeta reverse. TCRdb keeps only in-frame clones here, not all; method: immunoSEQ multiplex PCR. The data show approximately 150,000 clones, 60% to 80% seen once. The sequenced material came from PBMCs. This TCR derives from a woman between 40 and 55 years old in good health and CMV-seronegative. The chain joins TRBV7-7 to TRBJ2-3; tentatively, D is TRBD2 (6 bases). CDR3 in amino acids: CASSPGGFGTDTQYF. Here the CDR3 DNA reads TGTGCCAGCAGCCCTGGGGGGTTTGGCACAGATACGCAGTATTTT.